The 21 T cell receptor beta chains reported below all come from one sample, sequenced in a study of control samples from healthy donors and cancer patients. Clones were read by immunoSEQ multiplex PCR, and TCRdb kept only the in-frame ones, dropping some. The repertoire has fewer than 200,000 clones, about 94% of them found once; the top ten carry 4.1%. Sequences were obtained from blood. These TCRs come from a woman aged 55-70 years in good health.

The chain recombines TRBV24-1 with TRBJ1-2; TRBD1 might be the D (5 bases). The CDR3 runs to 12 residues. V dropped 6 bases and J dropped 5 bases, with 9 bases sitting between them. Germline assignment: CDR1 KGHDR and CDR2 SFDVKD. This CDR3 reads CATSRDGYGYTF. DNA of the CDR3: TGTGCCACCAGTCGGGACGGTTATGGCTACACCTTC.

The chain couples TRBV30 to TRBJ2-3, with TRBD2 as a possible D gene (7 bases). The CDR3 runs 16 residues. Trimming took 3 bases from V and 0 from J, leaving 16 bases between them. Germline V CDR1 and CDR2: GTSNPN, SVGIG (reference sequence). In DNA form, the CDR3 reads TGTGCCTGGAGGATTGGGGGGGGCATCAGCACAGATACGCAGTATTTT. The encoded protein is CAWRIGGGISTDTQYF.

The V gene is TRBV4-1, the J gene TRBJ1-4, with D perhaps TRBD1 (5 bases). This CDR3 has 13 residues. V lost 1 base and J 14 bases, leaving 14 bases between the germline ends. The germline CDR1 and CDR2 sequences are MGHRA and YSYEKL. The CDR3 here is CASSQGGTAELFF. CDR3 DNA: TGCGCCAGCAGCCAAGGAGGGACGGCAGAGCTGTTTTTT.

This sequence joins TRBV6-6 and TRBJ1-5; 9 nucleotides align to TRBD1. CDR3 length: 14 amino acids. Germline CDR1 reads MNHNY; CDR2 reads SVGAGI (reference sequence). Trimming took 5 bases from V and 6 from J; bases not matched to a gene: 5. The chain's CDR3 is CASSRGDRVQPQHF. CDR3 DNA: TGTGCCAGCAGTAGGGGGGACAGGGTTCAGCCCCAGCATTTT.

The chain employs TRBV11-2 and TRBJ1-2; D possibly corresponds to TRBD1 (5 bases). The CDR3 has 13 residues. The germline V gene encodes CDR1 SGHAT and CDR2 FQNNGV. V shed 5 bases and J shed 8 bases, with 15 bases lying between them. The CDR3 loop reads CASSAGPPWGYTF. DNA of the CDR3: TGTGCCAGCAGCGCGGGACCGCCGTGGGGCTACACCTTC.

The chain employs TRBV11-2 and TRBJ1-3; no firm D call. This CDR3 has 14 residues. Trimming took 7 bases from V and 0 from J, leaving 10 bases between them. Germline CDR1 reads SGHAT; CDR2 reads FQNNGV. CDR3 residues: CASIGGGSGNTIYF. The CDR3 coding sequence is TGTGCCAGCATTGGTGGCGGCTCTGGAAACACCATATATTTT.

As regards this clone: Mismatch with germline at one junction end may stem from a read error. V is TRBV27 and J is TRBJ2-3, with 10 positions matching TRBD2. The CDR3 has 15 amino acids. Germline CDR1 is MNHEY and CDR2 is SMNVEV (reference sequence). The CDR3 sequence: CASSLALAGVDTQYF. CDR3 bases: TGTGCAAGCAGTTTAGCCCTAGCGGGGGTGGATACGCAGTATTTT.

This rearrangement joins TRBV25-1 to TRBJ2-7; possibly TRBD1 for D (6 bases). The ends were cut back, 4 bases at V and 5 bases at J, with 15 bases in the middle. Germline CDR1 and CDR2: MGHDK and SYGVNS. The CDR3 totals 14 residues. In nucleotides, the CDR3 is TGTGCCAGCAGTGCGTTATCAGGGGACGACGAGCAGTACTTC. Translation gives CASSALSGDDEQYF.

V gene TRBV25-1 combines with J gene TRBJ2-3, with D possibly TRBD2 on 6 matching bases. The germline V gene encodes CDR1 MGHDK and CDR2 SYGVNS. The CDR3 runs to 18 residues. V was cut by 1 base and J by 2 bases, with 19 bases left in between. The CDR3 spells CASSEWGLGGDSTDTQYF. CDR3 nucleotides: TGTGCCAGCAGTGAATGGGGTTTGGGGGGAGACTCCACAGATACGCAGTATTTT.

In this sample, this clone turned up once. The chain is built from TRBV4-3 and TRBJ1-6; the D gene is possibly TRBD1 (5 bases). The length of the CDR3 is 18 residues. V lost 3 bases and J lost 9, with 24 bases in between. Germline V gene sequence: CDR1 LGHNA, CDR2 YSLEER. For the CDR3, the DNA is TGCGCCAGCAGCCAGGACCGGGACGCTCTCGATCCCCGTTCACCCCTCCACTTT. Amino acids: CASSQDRDALDPRSPLHF.

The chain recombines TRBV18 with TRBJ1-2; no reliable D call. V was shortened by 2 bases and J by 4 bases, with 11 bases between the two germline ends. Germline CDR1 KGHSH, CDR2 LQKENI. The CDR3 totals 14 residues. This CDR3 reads CASSPDGESYGYTF. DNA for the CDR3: TGTGCCAGCTCACCAGACGGGGAGTCCTATGGCTACACCTTC.

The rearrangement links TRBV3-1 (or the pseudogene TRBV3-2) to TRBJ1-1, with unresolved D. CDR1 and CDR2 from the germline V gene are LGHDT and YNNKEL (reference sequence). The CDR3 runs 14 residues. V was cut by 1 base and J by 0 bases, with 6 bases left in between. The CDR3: CASSQGEVNTEAFF. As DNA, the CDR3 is TGTGCCAGCAGCCAAGGGGAAGTGAACACTGAAGCTTTCTTT.

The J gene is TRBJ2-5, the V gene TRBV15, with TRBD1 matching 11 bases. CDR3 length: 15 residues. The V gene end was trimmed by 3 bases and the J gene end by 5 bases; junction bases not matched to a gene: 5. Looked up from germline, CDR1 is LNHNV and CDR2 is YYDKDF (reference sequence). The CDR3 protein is CATSRDRGRVETQYF. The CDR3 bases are TGTGCCACCAGCAGGGACAGGGGGCGCGTGGAGACCCAGTACTTC.

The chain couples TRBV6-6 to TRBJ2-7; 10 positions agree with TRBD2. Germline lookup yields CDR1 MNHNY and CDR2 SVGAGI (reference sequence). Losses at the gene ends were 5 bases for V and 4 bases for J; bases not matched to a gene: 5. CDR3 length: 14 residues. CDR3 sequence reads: CASSLAGAGYEQYF. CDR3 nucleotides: TGTGCCAGCAGTCTAGCGGGGGCTGGGTACGAGCAGTACTTC.

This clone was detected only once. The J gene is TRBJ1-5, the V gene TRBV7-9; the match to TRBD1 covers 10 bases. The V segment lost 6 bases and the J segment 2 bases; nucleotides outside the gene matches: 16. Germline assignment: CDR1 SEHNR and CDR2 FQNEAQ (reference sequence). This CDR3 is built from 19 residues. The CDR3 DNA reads TGTGCCAGCAGGGCCACGACACCGACAGGGGGCGATTGCAATCAGCCCCAGCATTTT. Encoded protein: CASRATTPTGGDCNQPQHF.

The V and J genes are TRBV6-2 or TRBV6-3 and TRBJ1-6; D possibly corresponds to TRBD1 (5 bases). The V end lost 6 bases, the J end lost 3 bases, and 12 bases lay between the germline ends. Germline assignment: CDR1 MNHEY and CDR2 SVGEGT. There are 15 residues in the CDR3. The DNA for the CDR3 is TGTGCCAGCAGCCCCGGGACGGTCTATAATTCACCCCTCCACTTT. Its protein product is CASSPGTVYNSPLHF.

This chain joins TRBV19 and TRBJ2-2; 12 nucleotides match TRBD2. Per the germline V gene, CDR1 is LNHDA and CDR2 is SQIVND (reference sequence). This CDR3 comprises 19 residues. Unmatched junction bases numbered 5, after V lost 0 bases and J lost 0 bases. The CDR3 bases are TGTGCCAGTAGTATAGATCGCCTAGCGGGGGGGACGAACACCGGGGAGCTGTTTTTT. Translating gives CASSIDRLAGGTNTGELFF.

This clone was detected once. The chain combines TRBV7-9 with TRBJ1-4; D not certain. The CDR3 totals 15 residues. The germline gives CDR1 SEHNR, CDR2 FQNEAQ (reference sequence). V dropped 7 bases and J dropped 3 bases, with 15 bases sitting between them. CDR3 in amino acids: CASNGDSPANEKLFF. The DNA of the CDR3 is TGTGCCAGCAACGGAGACTCTCCAGCTAATGAAAAACTGTTTTTT.

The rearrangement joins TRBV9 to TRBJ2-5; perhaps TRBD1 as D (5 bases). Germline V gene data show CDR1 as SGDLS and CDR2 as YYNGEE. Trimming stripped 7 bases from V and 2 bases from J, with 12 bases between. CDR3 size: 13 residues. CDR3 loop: CASARDLQETQYF. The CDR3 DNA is TGTGCCAGCGCCAGGGATTTACAAGAGACCCAGTACTTC.

CDR3 protein: CASSGIWVFYEQYF. CDR3 DNA sequence: TGTGCCAGCAGTGGCATCTGGGTCTTTTACGAGCAGTACTTC. The V call is TRBV2, the J call TRBJ2-7; D unclear. Germline CDR1 reads SNHLY; CDR2 reads FYNNEI. The CDR3 totals 14 residues. Between the trimmed V and J ends, which lost 4 bases and 4 bases, there was a span of 14 bases.

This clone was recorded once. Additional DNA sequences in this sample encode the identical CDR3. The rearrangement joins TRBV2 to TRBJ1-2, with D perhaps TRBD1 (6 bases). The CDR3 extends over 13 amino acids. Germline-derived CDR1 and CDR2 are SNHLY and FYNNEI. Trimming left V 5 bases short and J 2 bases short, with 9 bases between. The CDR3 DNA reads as TGTGCCAGCAGTTCCGGGACAAACTATGGCTACACCTTC. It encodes CASSSGTNYGYTF. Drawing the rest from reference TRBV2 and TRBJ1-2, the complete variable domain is EPEVTQTPSHQVTQMGQEVILRCVPISNHLYFYWYRQILGQKVEFLVSFYNNEISEKSEIFDDQFSVERPDGSNFTLKIRSTKLEDSAMYFCASSSGTNYGYTFGSGTRLTVV.